Below, 12 T cell receptor beta chains from the same sample are listed, as sequenced in a study of blood T cell repertoires in COVID-19. Data came from immunoSEQ multiplex PCR; TCRdb stores just in-frame clones and leaves some out. Here the sample spans around 260,000 clones, about 87% being singletons. Material for sequencing was peripheral blood. These TCRs come from a man aged 55-75 years who had recovered from COVID-19.

This chain connects TRBV5-8 to TRBJ1-2; D is ambiguous. Germline lookup yields CDR1 SGHTS and CDR2 YDEGEE. The germline V and J ends were trimmed by 4 bases and 5 bases, with 12 bases remaining between them. The length of the CDR3 is 13 residues. The CDR3, as DNA: TGTGCCAGCAGCCCAACCGGGGTTTATGGCTACACCTTC. Protein: CASSPTGVYGYTF. Variable domain in full (rest from reference TRBV5-8 and TRBJ1-2): EAGVTQSPTHLIKTRGQQATLRCSPISGHTSVYWYQQALGLGLQFLLWYDEGEERNRGNFPPRFSGRQFPNYSSELNVNALELEDSALYLCASSPTGVYGYTFGSGTRLTVV.

The V and J genes are TRBV7-4 and TRBJ2-5; 7 nucleotides match TRBD2. Germline V CDR1 and CDR2: SGHVT, SQSDAQ. Germline trimming cut 3 bases from V and 3 bases from J; bases unmatched to any gene: 22. This CDR3 is built from 20 residues. The CDR3 sequence is CASSFRAPLSRGEREETQYF. CDR3 in DNA: TGTGCCAGCAGCTTCCGGGCCCCCTTATCCCGGGGGGAACGGGAAGAGACCCAGTACTTC.

V is TRBV4-2 and J is TRBJ2-3, with 8 bases fitting TRBD2. The V gene's germline CDR1 is LGHNA and CDR2 YNFKEQ. This CDR3 has 17 residues. Trimming cost V 3 bases and J 2 bases; bases outside gene matches: 10. The CDR3 here is CASSQGRTSGNTDTQYF. CDR3 DNA: TGTGCCAGCAGCCAGGGACGAACTAGCGGAAACACAGATACGCAGTATTTT.

The genes are TRBV2 and TRBJ2-7, with D possibly TRBD1 on 6 matching bases. Between the trimmed V and J ends, which lost 8 bases and 2 bases, there was a span of 13 bases. Germline assignment: CDR1 SNHLY and CDR2 FYNNEI. The CDR3 runs 13 residues. CDR3 coding DNA: TGTGCCAGCGGGGGCAGGGAAACCTACGAGCAGTACTTC. Translated: CASGGRETYEQYF.

A note on this clone: At one boundary the junction diverges from the germline segment, which might be a read error. The chain uses TRBV6-5 and TRBJ1-1; D gene uncertain. The CDR3 spans 13 residues. Germline CDR1 reads MNHEY; CDR2 reads SVGAGI. CDR3 nucleotide sequence: TGTGCCATCAGTACTAAGATGAACACTGAAGCTTTCTTT. It codes for CAISTKMNTEAFF.

The chain joins TRBV2 to TRBJ1-6, with 7 positions matching TRBD1. V shed 5 bases, J shed 6 bases, and the junction held 4 bases outside the gene matches. Germline lookup yields CDR1 SNHLY and CDR2 FYNNEI. The CDR3 covers 14 residues. Here the CDR3 reads CASSPDRANSPLHF. The CDR3 DNA sequence: TGTGCCAGCAGTCCCGACAGGGCTAATTCACCCCTCCACTTT.

This chain connects TRBV27 to TRBJ2-1; weak D call: TRBD2 (6 bases). This CDR3 has 13 amino acids. Trimming took off 3 bases at V and 6 bases at J, with 9 bases between the two ends. CDR1 is MNHEY and CDR2 is SMNVEV in the germline V gene (reference sequence). DNA for the CDR3: TGTGCCAGCAGTTTTGGAGGGCCCAATGAGCAGTTCTTC. This codes for CASSFGGPNEQFF.

V and J are TRBV20-1 and TRBJ2-7, with a tentative D call TRBD2 (5 bases). Looked up from germline, CDR1 is DFQATT and CDR2 is SNEGSKA (reference sequence). The length of the CDR3 is 11 residues. CDR3 nucleotide sequence: TGCGGATGGACGGGATCCTACGAGCAGTACTTC. Its translation is CGWTGSYEQYF.

CDR3 region: CATSDKTGPNIHTQYF. CDR3 coding DNA: TGTGCCACCAGTGACAAGACAGGCCCCAACATACATACGCAGTATTTT. The chain employs TRBV24-1 and TRBJ2-3; maybe TRBD1 (6 bases). V was trimmed by 4 bases and J by 7 bases, leaving 20 bases between them. The length of the CDR3 is 16 residues. The germline CDR1 and CDR2 sequences are KGHDR and SFDVKD.

This chain joins TRBV5-6 and TRBJ1-2; 8 bases line up with TRBD1. In germline, CDR1 is SGHDT, CDR2 YYEEEE. V trimming: 0 bases; J trimming: 2 bases; junction bases outside the gene matches: 3. This CDR3 region has 15 residues. The CDR3 nucleotides are TGTGCCAGCAGCTTGGTTCAGGGGGCCAACTATGGCTACACCTTC. Amino acids: CASSLVQGANYGYTF.

The chain employs TRBV5-6 and TRBJ2-5; the D gene is possibly TRBD1 (6 bases). Trimming cost V 2 bases and J 2 bases, with 16 bases left between them. CDR1 and CDR2 from the germline V gene are SGHDT and YYEEEE. CDR3 size: 16 residues. The CDR3 loop reads CASSLEQGWGQETQYF. The CDR3 DNA reads TGTGCCAGCAGCTTAGAACAGGGCTGGGGGCAAGAGACCCAGTACTTC.

The rearrangement joins TRBV9 to TRBJ2-5; D is undetermined. CDR1 is SGDLS and CDR2 is YYNGEE in the germline V gene. The CDR3 consists of 15 residues. V lost 1 base and J 4 bases, leaving 14 bases between the germline ends. In DNA form, the CDR3 reads TGTGCCAGCAGCGTAAGTGGGTCAGGTCTAGAGACCCAGTACTTC. Translated: CASSVSGSGLETQYF.